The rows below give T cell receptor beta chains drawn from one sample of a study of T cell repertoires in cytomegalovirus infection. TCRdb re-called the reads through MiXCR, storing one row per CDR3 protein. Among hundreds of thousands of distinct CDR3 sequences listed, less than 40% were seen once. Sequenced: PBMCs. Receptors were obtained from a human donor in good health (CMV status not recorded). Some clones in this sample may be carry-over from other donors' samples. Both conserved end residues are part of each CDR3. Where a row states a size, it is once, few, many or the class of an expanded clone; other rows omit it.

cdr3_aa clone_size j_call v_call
CASSSTPNSGRSHEQYF . TRBJ2-7 TRBV7-1
CASRLGLAGQETQYF . TRBJ2-5 TRBV28
CASSLRRGQGSIGELFF many TRBJ2-2 TRBV7-9
CASSAGQTGYTF . TRBJ1-2 TRBV12-3/TRBV12-4
CASSWGHSQNNQPQHF . TRBJ1-5 TRBV7-8
CASSTGGGLSNQPQHF many TRBJ1-5 TRBV19
CSVRDTSTDTQYF few TRBJ2-3 TRBV29-1
CASSGDRVYEKLFF . TRBJ1-4 TRBV7-7
CASSEAAGGADYGYTF few TRBJ1-2 TRBV2
CASSPRGGGPMNEQFF few TRBJ2-1 TRBV7-9
CASSSAGGTGYEQYF . TRBJ2-7 TRBV7-9
CASSSRTSERANTGELFF . TRBJ2-2 TRBV19
CASSLGVYEQYF many TRBJ2-7 TRBV7-2
CASRPSGTSPHRANTGELFF few TRBJ2-2 TRBV28
CASSLEPGPRSVNTGELFF . TRBJ2-2 TRBV5-5
CASSETPLPGSDYRATAKNIQYF . TRBJ2-4 TRBV2
CASSPPIPGPQETQYF few TRBJ2-5 TRBV18
CASSFQSTSTDTQYF few TRBJ2-3 TRBV7-2
CASRRGTNSGANDLTF . TRBJ2-6 TRBV7-9
CSATSGFSYNEQFF . TRBJ2-1 TRBV20-1
CASSPGHQGSAGYGYTF few TRBJ1-2 TRBV12-3/TRBV12-4
CASSLAEGGTDTQYF few TRBJ2-3 TRBV12-3/TRBV12-4
CASSPSGNYEQYF . TRBJ2-7 TRBV5-1
CASSPLRTNTEAFF few TRBJ1-1 TRBV5-6
CASSWPGRGMEKLFF few TRBJ1-4 TRBV7-2
CASSNRTGRTNEKLFF . TRBJ1-4 TRBV11-2
CSVDRRGAGELFF . TRBJ2-2 TRBV29-1
CASSPQGPRHF . TRBJ1-5 TRBV6-1
CASSQEGQYSNQPQHF . TRBJ1-5 TRBV4-1
CASSLSVYLRGYGYTF . TRBJ1-2 TRBV27
CASSLGTVYDTGELFF once TRBJ2-2 TRBV4-1
CASSSPTDPREQYF few TRBJ2-7 TRBV7-9
CARSLGRAGGNYEQYF . TRBJ2-7 TRBV7-9
CAISETYEQYF . TRBJ2-7 TRBV10-3
CASSEAQDAYGYTF . TRBJ1-2 TRBV6-1
CSAGGANTEAFF . TRBJ1-1 TRBV20-1
CASTSPREARETQYF . TRBJ2-5 TRBV28
CATSAPGRPYEQYF few TRBJ2-7 TRBV24-1
CASRSSGLNTGELFF . TRBJ2-2 TRBV12-3/TRBV12-4
CASSLSRDRGDTEAFF . TRBJ1-1 TRBV5-5
CATSWLRQSTDTQYF few TRBJ2-3 TRBV15
CASSYGPGQYF few TRBJ2-7 TRBV6-6
CASSLLDRAQETQYF few TRBJ2-5 TRBV6-2/TRBV6-3
CASSLAGGPSGELFF few TRBJ2-2 TRBV2
CASAPDRAETQYF few TRBJ2-5 TRBV12-5
CASSSDRVRNTGELFF . TRBJ2-2 TRBV7-6
CASSPRGSNEKLFF medium-sized TRBJ1-4 TRBV11-2
CASNIRDTATGELFF . TRBJ2-2 TRBV11-2
CASIPPELGSDTQYF . TRBJ2-3 TRBV7-9
CASSPGRSINQPQHF once TRBJ1-5 TRBV9
CASSSATDTQYF few TRBJ2-3 TRBV6-5